A single sample is the source of the 26 T cell receptor beta chains below, sequenced in a study of neurological immune-mediated disorders. TCRdb fed the 5' RACE reads into MiXCR, producing one record per CDR3 protein. The sample lists over 25,000 distinct CDR3 sequences, 9.5% to 13% occurring once. The sample comprised PBMCs. Every receptor here comes from a woman in her sixties or seventies in good health.

Many counts were recorded for this clonotype. The chain carries TRBV24-1 and TRBJ2-6, with TRBD1 matching over 10 bases. The CDR3 has 17 amino acids. V lost 4 bases to trimming and J lost 2 bases; unmatched junction nucleotides: 4. Germline loops: CDR1 KGHDR, CDR2 SFDVKD. The CDR3 region has the DNA TGTGCCACCAGTGAGGGACAGGGGACACCTGGGGCCAACGTCCTGACTTTC. The encoded protein is CATSEGQGTPGANVLTF.

The table lists this clonotype with many counts. The genes are TRBV20-1 and TRBJ2-3; D ambiguous. V was clipped by 5 bases and J by 1 base, with 19 bases between them. The length of the CDR3 is 16 residues. CDR1 and CDR2 from the germline V gene are DFQATT and SNEGSKA (reference sequence). CDR3 sequence reads: CSARLLAPQGTDTQYF. Written as DNA, the CDR3 is TGCAGTGCTCGCCTTTTAGCTCCCCAAGGCACAGATACGCAGTATTTT.

The rearrangement uses TRBV10-3 and TRBJ1-1; 12 bases are a match to TRBD1. There are 17 residues in the CDR3. Germline values: CDR1 ENHRY, CDR2 SYGVKD. With 4 bases clipped from V and 5 bases from J, the junction kept 11 bases outside the gene matches. In DNA, the CDR3 is TGTGCCATCAGTGGAACATTCGGGGACAGGGGGCGGACTGAAGCTTTCTTT. Protein product: CAISGTFGDRGRTEAFF.

The rearrangement links TRBV10-3 to TRBJ2-1; perhaps TRBD2 as D (6 bases). The CDR3 has 15 amino acids. The germline gives CDR1 ENHRY, CDR2 SYGVKD. Trimming stripped 2 bases from V and 9 bases from J, with 17 bases between. In DNA form, the CDR3 reads TGTGCCATCAGTGAGAATCTAGCGTGCAACATTGAGCAGTTCTTC. This gives the protein CAISENLACNIEQFF.

Many counts were recorded for this clonotype. In DNA form, the CDR3 reads TGCGCCAGCAGCTTGGAACTGAAAGACGAGCAGTACTTC. As protein: CASSLELKDEQYF. This chain connects TRBV5-1 to TRBJ2-7, with D uncertain. Germline lookup yields CDR1 SGHRS and CDR2 YFSETQ. This CDR3 spans 13 amino acids. V was cut by 0 bases and J by 5 bases, with 9 bases left in between.

This clonotype was counted ten times or more. The J gene is TRBJ1-2, the V gene TRBV12-5; D is undetermined. V dropped 7 bases and J dropped 5 bases, with 11 bases sitting between them. The CDR3 sequence is 12 residues long. Germline V CDR1 and CDR2: LGHNT, FRNRAP. CDR3: CASAEGGYGYTF. DNA for the CDR3: TGTGCTAGTGCTGAGGGAGGGTATGGCTACACCTTC.

This clonotype was counted at least ten times. The gene calls are TRBV4-1 and TRBJ1-2; no reliable D call. CDR1 MGHRA and CDR2 YSYEKL come from the germline V gene. V was clipped by 0 bases and J by 8 bases, with 10 bases between them. The CDR3 loop spans 13 amino acids. The CDR3 nucleotides read TGCGCCAGCAGCCAAGATTGGAGGTCGGGCTACACCTTC. Amino acids: CASSQDWRSGYTF.

This clonotype was observed many times. The chain links TRBV4-1 to TRBJ2-7, with TRBD1 matching over 8 bases. This CDR3 has 17 amino acids. The V and J ends lost 3 bases and 4 bases, in that order; junction bases with no gene match: 14. Germline V lookup: CDR1 MGHRA, CDR2 YSYEKL. CDR3 loop: CASSQDSGQGMKYEQYF. As DNA, the CDR3 is TGCGCCAGCAGCCAGGATTCTGGACAGGGAATGAAGTACGAGCAGTACTTC.

Points on this clonotype: The junction and the germline gene differ at one end; a read error may be behind it. The chain combines TRBV7-2 with TRBJ1-3; 7 nucleotides match TRBD1. Germline V gene data show CDR1 as SGHTA and CDR2 as FQGNSA. The CDR3 is made up of 15 amino acids. The CDR3 is CASSSADRAGNTIYF. In DNA, the CDR3 is TGTGCCAGCAGCTCAGCCGACAGGGCTGGAAACACAATATATTTT.

This clonotype appeared many times. V gene TRBV7-2 combines with J gene TRBJ2-3; 7 nucleotides match TRBD2. The V segment lost 3 bases and the J segment 5 bases; nucleotides outside the gene matches: 11. This CDR3 contains 16 residues. Germline V gives CDR1 SGHTA, CDR2 FQGNSA. The CDR3 region has the DNA TGTGCCAGCAGCTTTATAGAGTGGGGGGGAGTAGATACGCAGTATTTT. Its protein is CASSFIEWGGVDTQYF.

This clonotype was recorded many times. This sequence joins TRBV4-3 and TRBJ2-7, with 13 bases lining up with TRBD2. The CDR3 is 20 amino acids. The germline gives CDR1 LGHNA, CDR2 YSLEER. The trim removed 1 base at V and 0 bases at J, leaving 12 bases unmatched. The CDR3 sequence: CASSQGLVTSGGLSSYEQYF. CDR3 sequence (DNA): TGCGCCAGCAGCCAAGGACTAGTGACTAGCGGGGGGCTCAGCTCCTACGAGCAGTACTTC.

This clonotype is a singleton in its sample. One end of the junction does not line up with germline, which may come from a read error. The chain is built from TRBV15 and TRBJ2-2, with a weak D call TRBD2 (6 bases). This CDR3 is 15 amino acids long. The V gene's germline CDR1 is LNHNV and CDR2 YYDKDF (reference sequence). The CDR3 sequence is CDTSREGRVGGDLFF. Here the CDR3 DNA reads TGTGACACCAGCAGAGAAGGCAGGGTAGGCGGGGATCTGTTTTTT.

This clonotype was detected only a few times. The chain recombines TRBV9 with TRBJ1-6; 7 nucleotides align to TRBD1. Germline CDR1 is SGDLS and CDR2 is YYNGEE. Losses at the gene ends were 4 bases for V and 9 bases for J; bases not matched to a gene: 16. The CDR3 is 17 residues long. CDR3 sequence reads: CASSPRQGPAPSSPLHF. The CDR3, as DNA: TGTGCCAGCAGCCCCCGACAGGGACCCGCTCCTAGTTCACCCCTCCACTTT.

This clonotype was seen at least ten times. The J gene is TRBJ1-2, the V gene TRBV4-3, with TRBD1 matching 9 bases. The CDR3 has 16 amino acids. Germline CDR1 reads LGHNA; CDR2 reads YSLEER. The V segment lost 0 bases and the J segment 4 bases; nucleotides outside the gene matches: 6. The DNA for the CDR3 is TGCGCCAGCAGCCAAGATCGGACAGGGGCCCGCTATGGCTACACCTTC. The encoded protein is CASSQDRTGARYGYTF.

Comment on this clonotype: This sequence may be a read error, since a much larger clone differs from it by one base. The chain carries TRBV27 and TRBJ2-3, with 8 bases that match TRBD1. The germline V gene has CDR1 MNHEY and CDR2 SMNVEV (reference sequence). This CDR3 spans 15 amino acids. With 7 bases clipped from V and 10 bases from J, the junction kept 16 bases outside the gene matches. CDR3 bases: TGTGCCAGCAAAACCGACAGGGGTCCGGGAATGGCGCAGTATTTT. As protein: CASKTDRGPGMAQYF.

This clonotype was observed many times. The genes are TRBV4-2 and TRBJ2-7; 7 bases line up with TRBD1. The germline V gene encodes CDR1 LGHNA and CDR2 YNFKEQ. The CDR3 extends over 17 amino acids. V shed 0 bases, J shed 6 bases, and the junction held 14 bases outside the gene matches. The CDR3 sequence: CASSQDGQWTGRSEQYF. CDR3 coding DNA: TGTGCCAGCAGCCAAGATGGGCAGTGGACAGGTCGCTCCGAGCAGTACTTC.

A remark on this clonotype: A read error may account for a junction end that differs from germline. This rearrangement joins TRBV5-1 to TRBJ2-1; 9 bases map to TRBD1. Germline V gene data show CDR1 as SGHRS and CDR2 as YFSETQ. The CDR3 is 15 residues long. The CDR3 DNA follows: TGCGCCCGCAGCTTCTCCGGGACAGGGAGCAATGAGCAGTTCTTC. It is translated as CARSFSGTGSNEQFF.

This clonotype showed up many times. This chain connects TRBV25-1 to TRBJ2-1; 9 bases agree with TRBD2. V dropped 5 bases and J dropped 13; count of bases not matched to a gene: 15. Germline loops: CDR1 MGHDK, CDR2 SYGVNS. The CDR3 covers 15 residues. The CDR3 spells CASSPGGSGGTFQFF. The CDR3 nucleotides read TGTGCCAGCAGTCCAGGAGGTAGCGGGGGCACTTTTCAGTTCTTC.

This chain connects TRBV29-1 to TRBJ2-5; D ambiguous. The germline gives CDR1 SQVTM, CDR2 ANQGSEA. The CDR3 contains 15 residues. The CDR3 protein is CRALPNDGRQETQYF. Here the CDR3 DNA reads TGCAGAGCCCTGCCCAACGACGGACGTCAAGAGACCCAGTACTTC.

The table lists this clonotype with many counts. The chain combines TRBV12-3 or TRBV12-4 with TRBJ2-7, with TRBD2 identical over 15 bases. V lost 7 bases to trimming and J lost 2 bases; unmatched junction nucleotides: 9. The CDR3 spans 17 residues. The CDR3 DNA is TGTGCCAGCACCCCCGGACTAGCGGGGGGGCGAACCTACGAGCAGTACTTC. It is translated as CASTPGLAGGRTYEQYF.

This clonotype came up many times. The chain is built from TRBV29-1 and TRBJ2-3; weak D call: TRBD1 (6 bases). The CDR3 spans 14 residues. V was cut by 6 bases and J by 0 bases, with 13 bases left in between. Germline CDR1 is SQVTM and CDR2 is ANQGSEA. CDR3 region: CSVQKDRSTDTQYF. DNA of the CDR3: TGCAGCGTCCAAAAGGACAGAAGCACAGATACGCAGTATTTT.

Many counts were recorded for this clonotype. CDR3 in amino acids: CASSLGYDYYGYTF. The CDR3 DNA reads as TGTGCCAGCAGCTTAGGGTACGATTACTATGGCTACACCTTC. The chain recombines TRBV7-2 with TRBJ1-2; D call uncertain. This CDR3 has 14 amino acids. Germline V CDR1 and CDR2: SGHTA, FQGNSA. Between the trimmed V and J ends, which lost 1 base and 3 bases, there was a span of 9 bases. Full variable domain (missing parts from reference TRBV7-2 and TRBJ1-2): GAGVSQSPSNKVTEKGKDVELRCDPISGHTALYWYRQSLGQGLEFLIYFQGNSAPDKSGLPSDRFSAERTGGSVSTLTIQRTQQEDSAVYLCASSLGYDYYGYTFGSGTRLTVV.

The table lists this clonotype with many counts. This rearrangement joins TRBV5-1 to TRBJ2-1; D remains unclear. The CDR3 contains 14 residues. Germline CDR1 SGHRS, CDR2 YFSETQ. Trimming removed 0 bases at V and 3 bases at J, with 7 bases between. The CDR3 spells CASSLGTGYNEQFF. DNA for the CDR3: TGCGCCAGCAGCTTGGGGACGGGCTACAATGAGCAGTTCTTC.

This clonotype was observed a handful of times. This chain joins TRBV11-3 and TRBJ2-5; D not resolved. Germline CDR1 reads SGHNT; CDR2 reads YENEEA. This CDR3 comprises 13 residues. V gave up 0 bases and J gave up 1 base, with 3 bases separating them. CDR3 loop: CASSLDSQETQYF. CDR3 coding DNA: TGTGCCAGCAGCTTAGATAGCCAAGAGACCCAGTACTTC.

This clonotype was observed many times. The chain joins TRBV11-2 to TRBJ1-4, with D tentatively TRBD1 (5 bases). In germline, CDR1 is SGHAT, CDR2 FQNNGV. Trimming left V 1 base short and J 11 bases short, with 17 bases between. The CDR3 is 15 residues long. The CDR3 region has the DNA TGTGCCAGCAGCTTAGGCGGAGGGGCTCGGGAGAAACTGTTTTTT. It translates to CASSLGGGAREKLFF.

As regards this clonotype: Germline is not matched at one junction end, which may reflect a read error. This rearrangement joins TRBV7-9 to TRBJ2-1, with 9 nucleotides matching TRBD2. CDR1 is SEHNR and CDR2 is FQNEAQ in the germline V gene (reference sequence). The CDR3 length is 17 residues. The CDR3, as DNA: TGTGTCAGCAGCCACCCGGGGCGGGGGGGGATGTTCCATGAGCAGTTCTTC. The encoded protein is CVSSHPGRGGMFHEQFF.